The 13 T cell receptor beta chains listed next were all sequenced from one sample in a study of glioma-infiltrating T cells. TCR alpha and beta CDR3 regions were amplified from RNA using iRepertoire nested multiplex PCR. TCRdb reprocessed the multiplex PCR reads with MiXCR, giving one entry per CDR3 protein. The repertoire holds some 190,000 distinct CDR3 sequences, with 32% as singletons. The sample taken for sequencing was glioma tissue, nonneoplastic brain tissue, or PBMCs (not recorded which). The receptor source for this set is a human donor with low-grade glioma or glioblastoma, undergoing nonglioma brain surgery, or in good health (not recorded which).

The gene calls are TRBV7-9 and TRBJ1-4; D uncertain. This CDR3 is 15 amino acids long. Germline lookup yields CDR1 SEHNR and CDR2 FQNEAQ (reference sequence). The V and J ends lost 4 bases and 0 bases respectively, with 9 bases between them. This CDR3 reads CASSSTSATNEKLFF. The CDR3 DNA reads as TGTGCCAGCAGCTCGACATCTGCAACTAATGAAAAACTGTTTTTT.

The chain couples TRBV15 to TRBJ2-7; D may be TRBD2 (6 bases). The ends were cut back, 1 base at V and 5 bases at J, with 18 bases in the middle. From germline, CDR1 is LNHNV and CDR2 YYDKDF (reference sequence). There are 16 residues in the CDR3. The CDR3 DNA follows: TGTGCCACCAGCAGAGGGAGGGACTTCAGCTACGACGAGCAGTACTTC. Protein product: CATSRGRDFSYDEQYF.

This clonotype was observed many times. The V and J genes are TRBV20-1 and TRBJ1-1; TRBD1 is a possible D gene (6 bases). This CDR3 contains 11 residues. Germline V gene data show CDR1 as DFQATT and CDR2 as SNEGSKA (reference sequence). With 7 bases removed from V and 5 bases from J, the gap between germline ends came to 11 bases. CDR3 sequence reads: CSEVRGTEAFF. Here the CDR3 DNA reads TGCAGTGAGGTGAGGGGGACTGAAGCTTTCTTT.

In this sample, this clonotype turned up many times. The chain joins TRBV6-1 to TRBJ2-6; a possible D gene is TRBD1 (5 bases). Germline V gene sequence: CDR1 MNHNS, CDR2 SASEGT. This CDR3 contains 15 residues. Between the trimmed V and J ends, which lost 6 bases and 0 bases, there was a span of 9 bases. CDR3 DNA sequence: TGTGCCAGCAGAACCCAGGGCTCTGGGGCCAACGTCCTGACTTTC. It specifies CASRTQGSGANVLTF.

Concerning this clonotype itself: Given a much more abundant clone one base away, this may be a read error. The chain uses TRBV2 and TRBJ2-7; D ambiguous. The CDR3 loop spans 18 amino acids. CDR1 SNHLY and CDR2 FYNNEI come from the germline V gene. The chain's CDR3 is CAISAGLLWDPRNYEQYF. The CDR3 nucleotides read TGTGCCATCAGTGCAGGCTTACTGTGGGATCCACGTAATTACGAGCAGTACTTC.

Turning to this clonotype: Being one base from a much bigger clone, this may be a read error. CDR3 in amino acids: CASSQQTTGGGFHEQFF. CDR3 DNA sequence: TGCGCCAGCAGCCAACAAACAACAGGGGGCGGTTTCCATGAGCAGTTCTTC. J is TRBJ2-1 and V is TRBV4-3; TRBD1 agrees at 9 bases. Germline assignment: CDR1 LGHNA and CDR2 YSLEER. The J segment lost 8 bases and the V segment lost 2 bases, leaving 13 bases of the junction unmatched. CDR3 size: 17 residues.

This clonotype was observed a handful of times. This chain connects TRBV7-2 to TRBJ2-7, with D perhaps TRBD1 (5 bases). CDR3 size: 15 residues. Germline V gives CDR1 SGHTA, CDR2 FQGNSA. Trimming stripped 2 bases from V and 5 bases from J, with 16 bases between. This CDR3 is CASSLRGTQGHEQYF. In DNA form, the CDR3 reads TGTGCCAGCAGCTTAAGAGGCACGCAGGGCCACGAGCAGTACTTC.

This chain joins TRBV7-3 and TRBJ2-6; D gene unclear. V was clipped by 1 base and J by 1 base, with 2 bases between them. Germline V gene lookup returns CDR1 SGHTA and CDR2 FQGTGA. The CDR3 totals 14 residues. CDR3 residues: CASSLKSGANVLTF. Written as DNA, the CDR3 is TGTGCCAGCAGCTTAAAGTCTGGGGCCAACGTCCTGACTTTC.

This clonotype has a handful of counts. This chain connects TRBV2 to TRBJ2-1; D remains unclear. The CDR3 has 14 amino acids. Germline-derived CDR1 and CDR2 are SNHLY and FYNNEI. V lost 6 bases and J 1 base, leaving 10 bases between the germline ends. The CDR3 reads CASRGKGSYNEQFF. CDR3 coding DNA: TGTGCCAGCAGAGGAAAGGGTTCCTACAATGAGCAGTTCTTC.

This clonotype was counted ten times or more. A read error may produce the germline difference seen at one junction end. The V call is TRBV7-7, the J call TRBJ2-2, with unresolved D. This CDR3 has 15 amino acids. The V gene's germline CDR1 is SSHAT and CDR2 FNYEAQ (reference sequence). The CDR3 reads CASSLDHSNTGELFF. CDR3 DNA: TGTGCTAGCAGCTTAGACCACTCGAACACCGGGGAGCTGTTTTTT.

J is TRBJ2-5 and V is TRBV28; either TRBD1 or TRBD2 may supply D (9 bases each). CDR3 length: 20 residues. Germline CDR1 MDHEN, CDR2 SYDVKM. The V end was cut by 5 bases, the J end by 3 bases, with 31 bases between. This chain's CDR3 is CASSLAGQGNILAGKETQYF. The CDR3 DNA sequence: TGTGCCAGCAGTCTGGCTGGACAGGGGAACATCCTAGCGGGAAAAGAGACCCAGTACTTC.

The gene calls are TRBV5-5 and TRBJ2-5; 7 bases are a match to TRBD2. Germline V gene lookup returns CDR1 SGHKS and CDR2 YYEKEE (reference sequence). V dropped 6 bases and J dropped 2; count of bases not matched to a gene: 13. CDR3 length equals 16 residues. DNA of the CDR3: TGTGCCAGCACATTGCGGGGGTCCCCCGGGCAAGAGACCCAGTACTTC. Its translation: CASTLRGSPGQETQYF.

This clonotype was found many times. This chain links TRBV5-1 with TRBJ1-2, with D possibly being TRBD1 (6 bases). V lost 4 bases to trimming and J lost 3 bases, with 16 bases between them. Per germline, CDR1 SGHRS and CDR2 YFSETQ. The CDR3 has 15 residues. The CDR3 region has the DNA TGCGCCAGCAGCGTTGGTCTGGGGGCGGACTATGGCTACACCTTC. It is translated as CASSVGLGADYGYTF. Variable domain in full (rest from reference TRBV5-1 and TRBJ1-2): KAGVTQTPRYLIKTRGQQVTLSCSPISGHRSVSWYQQTPGQGLQFLFEYFSETQRNKGNFPGRFSGRQFSNSRSEMNVSTLELGDSALYLCASSVGLGADYGYTFGSGTRLTVV.